This is a list of T cell receptor beta chains from one sample in a study of T cell responses to AZD1222 COVID-19 vaccine. Repertoires were generated with immunoSEQ multiplex PCR, while TCRdb's copy carries only in-frame clones and drops some. Here the sample spans about 85,000 clones, 65% to 90% being singletons. The sample consisted of peripheral blood, taken on day 0 of AZD1222 vaccination. These receptors were collected from an adult in good health. Each CDR3 is given with its conserved first and last residue. Fields, in order: V gene, J gene, clone size, D gene, CDR3 length, CDR3 DNA, CDR3 protein. D genes are given only for firm matches. Size values are once, few and many counts, or a class for expanded clones, and some rows have none.

v_call: TRBV19; j_call: TRBJ1-1; clone_size: -; d_call: -; cdr3_length: 14; cdr3_nt: TGTGCCAGTAGTAACGGGGCGGGGAACACTGAAGCTTTCTTT; cdr3_aa: CASSNGAGNTEAFF
v_call: TRBV27; j_call: TRBJ2-3; clone_size: -; d_call: TRBD2; cdr3_length: 18; cdr3_nt: TGTGCCAGCAGTTTGGGCTTCTGGGGGACTAGCGGGAGGGATACGCAGTATTTT; cdr3_aa: CASSLGFWGTSGRDTQYF
v_call: TRBV6-6; j_call: TRBJ1-5; clone_size: once; d_call: -; cdr3_length: 14; cdr3_nt: TGTGCCAGCAGTTACGACAGGAGCAATCAGCCCCAGCATTTT; cdr3_aa: CASSYDRSNQPQHF
v_call: TRBV5-1; j_call: TRBJ2-7; clone_size: -; d_call: -; cdr3_length: 14; cdr3_nt: TGCGCCAGCAGCTTGGTACAGGGTGCCTACGAGCAGTACTTC; cdr3_aa: CASSLVQGAYEQYF
v_call: TRBV7-3; j_call: TRBJ2-4; clone_size: -; d_call: TRBD2; cdr3_length: 17; cdr3_nt: TGTGCCAGCAGCTACCCCTGGGAGGGAAGCCCGGGAAACATTCAGTACTTC; cdr3_aa: CASSYPWEGSPGNIQYF
v_call: TRBV28; j_call: TRBJ1-4; clone_size: -; d_call: -; cdr3_length: 13; cdr3_nt: TGTGCCATCCTTCTCAGGGGCAGTGAAAAACTGTTTTTT; cdr3_aa: CAILLRGSEKLFF
v_call: TRBV7-2; j_call: TRBJ2-7; clone_size: few; d_call: -; cdr3_length: 13; cdr3_nt: TGTGCCAGCAGCAAGAGCCCAGGGTTTGAGCAGTACTTC; cdr3_aa: CASSKSPGFEQYF
v_call: TRBV7-8; j_call: TRBJ1-2; clone_size: -; d_call: -; cdr3_length: 15; cdr3_nt: TGTGCCAGCAGCTTACCTCGGGACGCCCGAAGCGGCTACACCTTC; cdr3_aa: CASSLPRDARSGYTF
v_call: TRBV19; j_call: TRBJ1-1; clone_size: -; d_call: -; cdr3_length: 13; cdr3_nt: TGTGCCAGTAAGGAACGGGAGAACACTGAAGCTTTCTTT; cdr3_aa: CASKERENTEAFF
v_call: TRBV30; j_call: TRBJ1-6; clone_size: few; d_call: -; cdr3_length: 17; cdr3_nt: TGTGCCTGGAAAGGTATGGCACTTACCGCGGATAATTCACCCCTCCACTTT; cdr3_aa: CAWKGMALTADNSPLHF
v_call: TRBV5-1; j_call: TRBJ2-2; clone_size: once; d_call: -; cdr3_length: 15; cdr3_nt: TGCGCCAGCAGCTTGGTGCCGGAGGACACCGGGGAGCTGTTTTTT; cdr3_aa: CASSLVPEDTGELFF
v_call: TRBV5-6; j_call: TRBJ1-1; clone_size: -; d_call: -; cdr3_length: 12; cdr3_nt: TGTGCCAGCAGCAGAGAGGGCACTGAAGCTTTCTTT; cdr3_aa: CASSREGTEAFF
v_call: TRBV7-9; j_call: TRBJ2-3; clone_size: few; d_call: TRBD2; cdr3_length: 15; cdr3_nt: TGTGCCAGCAGCCAGGGAGCGGGAGGCACAGATACGCAGTATTTT; cdr3_aa: CASSQGAGGTDTQYF
v_call: TRBV29-1; j_call: TRBJ2-1; clone_size: -; d_call: -; cdr3_length: 13; cdr3_nt: TGCAGCGCTGATCGAATTGCCACCAATGAGCAGTTCTTC; cdr3_aa: CSADRIATNEQFF